This T cell receptor (beta chain) was sequenced during a study of OX40 agonist ivuxolimab in advanced cancers. Study overall: Recorded diagnoses for dose-escalation patients were hepatocellular carcinoma, melanoma, renal cell or head and neck cancer. Study-wide points: At 0.1 to 3.0 mg/kg, clonal expansion of CD4+ and CD8+ blood T cells had occurred by week 6. In the 0.1-3.0 mg/kg groups, partial responders showed among the lowest expansion.

Autoimmune disease history or systemic immunosuppression excluded patients. Sequencing was performed with immunoSEQ multiplex PCR; in TCRdb, only in-frame clones are kept and a portion is missing. The sample lists 81,000 or so clones; 88% were seen once. Worth noting for this clone: Antigen unknown. Other DNA sequences in this sample translate to the same CDR3.

V was pared by 7 bases and J by 0 bases, with 8 bases between. Germline V gene sequence: CDR1 MNHEY, CDR2 SVGAGI. The CDR3 loop spans 13 amino acids. This receptor was taken from an adult with an advanced solid tumor such as melanoma, head and neck, liver or kidney cancer. Source: CD4+ or CD8+ T cells sorted from blood, taken in a trial of the OX40 agonist ivuxolimab. The chain uses TRBV6-5 and TRBJ2-3; D ambiguous. The CDR3 is CASIFSSTDTQYF. The CDR3, as DNA: TGTGCCAGCATCTTCTCTAGCACAGATACGCAGTATTTT.